A selection of T cell receptor beta chains follows, all from one sample in a study of blood T cell repertoires in COVID-19. Profiled with immunoSEQ multiplex PCR; TCRdb holds only in-frame clones, not every one. Of 120,000 to 150,000 clones listed, around 84% are singletons. The sequenced material came from peripheral blood. These receptors originate from a woman in her forties or fifties with acute or convalescent COVID-19. Each CDR3 is given with its conserved first and last residue. A D gene is named only where the DNA matches it firmly. Part of the rows lack a size; the others show once, few, many or a class for expanded clones.

. | TRBJ1-3 | . | TRBV29-1 | TGCAGCGTCGTACAGGGAGCTGGAAACACCATATATTTT | CSVVQGAGNTIYF
few | TRBJ1-2 | . | TRBV6-5 | TGTGCCAGCAGTCATCGGACAGCTGGCGTATATGGCTACACCTTC | CASSHRTAGVYGYTF
. | TRBJ2-2 | . | TRBV30 | TGTGCCTGGAGTGTACTGTCTGGAGTAAACACCGGGGAGCTGTTTTTT | CAWSVLSGVNTGELFF
. | TRBJ2-7 | TRBD2 | TRBV7-2 | TGTGCCAGCAGCTTTCTAGCGGGGGCATCCTACGAGCAGTACTTC | CASSFLAGASYEQYF
. | TRBJ2-1 | TRBD2 | TRBV6-2/TRBV6-3 | TGTGCCAGCAGTTCTGGACTAGAGTGGTTCTTC | CASSSGLEWFF
once | TRBJ2-1 | . | TRBV28 | TGTGCCAGCAGTTGGACTTCCTCCTACAATGAGCAGTTCTTC | CASSWTSSYNEQFF
. | TRBJ2-2 | TRBD1 | TRBV6-6 | TGTGCCAGCAGCAAGATACAGGGGGCCGGGGAGCTGTTTTTT | CASSKIQGAGELFF
. | TRBJ2-1 | TRBD2 | TRBV6-5 | TGTGCCAGCAGTTACGGGGAGGGGATCTCCTACAATGAGCAGTTCTTC | CASSYGEGISYNEQFF
. | TRBJ2-7 | . | TRBV6-2/TRBV6-3 | TGTGCCAGCAGTCCCCCGGTGGCAGGGGTTTCATACGAGCAGTACTTC | CASSPPVAGVSYEQYF
few | TRBJ1-1 | TRBD1 | TRBV9 | TGTGCCAGCAGCGTGCAGGGGGGCACTGAAGCTTTCTTT | CASSVQGGTEAFF
once | TRBJ1-6 | . | TRBV9 | TGTGCCAGCAGCGTAGAGGGGGGGGTAGGTTCACCCCTCCACTTT | CASSVEGGVGSPLHF
. | TRBJ1-4 | . | TRBV9 | TGTGCCAGCAGCGTAGTCGGTTGTGAAAAACTGTTTTTT | CASSVVGCEKLFF
. | TRBJ1-2 | TRBD1 | TRBV6-6 | TGTGCCAGCAGGCAGGGACAGGGGTTTTTATATGGCTACACCTTC | CASRQGQGFLYGYTF
. | TRBJ1-6 | . | TRBV6-5 | TGTGCCAGCACCCCCAGCGGGTCACCCCTCCACTTT | CASTPSGSPLHF
. | TRBJ1-1 | TRBD1 | TRBV27 | TGTGCCAGCAGCCCAGTGGACGGGAGGGACAGGGGGCCTGAAGCTTTCTTT | CASSPVDGRDRGPEAFF
. | TRBJ1-4 | . | TRBV7-2 | TGTGCCAGCAGCCTAAATGGGGCGAGGAATGAAAAACTGTTTTTT | CASSLNGARNEKLFF
. | TRBJ2-2 | TRBD2 | TRBV7-2 | TGTGCCAGCAGCGTACTTAGCGGGGGCAACACCGGGGAGCTGTTTTTT | CASSVLSGGNTGELFF
. | TRBJ1-5 | TRBD1 | TRBV5-6 | TGTGCCAGCAGCTTGACGGGCAAGGGACAGGTGTATAGCAATCAGCCCCAGCATTTT | CASSLTGKGQVYSNQPQHF
. | TRBJ2-7 | . | TRBV30 | TGCGGGGCCGGACAGAGCTCCTACGAGCAGTACTTC | CGAGQSSYEQYF
. | TRBJ2-1 | . | TRBV7-2 | TGTGCCAGCAGCACACACTACAATGAGCAGTTCTTC | CASSTHYNEQFF
. | TRBJ2-7 | . | TRBV7-2 | TGTGCCAGCAGCTTAGGAGTCGGGGACGAGCAGTACTTC | CASSLGVGDEQYF
. | TRBJ1-6 | . | TRBV14 | TGTGCCAGCAGGGGGGGGCTGGGTAATTCACCCCTCCACTTT | CASRGGLGNSPLHF
. | TRBJ1-2 | . | TRBV11-2 | TGTGCCAGCAGCTTCGGGAGCTATGGCTACACCTTC | CASSFGSYGYTF
once | TRBJ1-3 | . | TRBV9 | TGTGCCAGCAGCGCCACAGGCATAGCTGGAAACACCATATATTTT | CASSATGIAGNTIYF
. | TRBJ2-5 | . | TRBV12-3/TRBV12-4 | TGTGCCAGCAGTTGGACAGACCAAGAGACCCAGTACTTC | CASSWTDQETQYF
. | TRBJ1-5 | TRBD1 | TRBV19 | TGTGCCAGTAGTATAGGTCCAGGGGGCGCTTACGATCAGCCCCAGCATTTT | CASSIGPGGAYDQPQHF
. | TRBJ1-6 | . | TRBV5-1 | TGCGCCAGCAGCTTGGGGTCAGGGGAGGGTTCACCCCTCCACTTT | CASSLGSGEGSPLHF
. | TRBJ2-1 | TRBD2 | TRBV5-4 | TGTGCCAGCAGCGACCAACCGATGGGGACTAGCGTAAGGCAGTTCTTC | CASSDQPMGTSVRQFF
. | TRBJ2-5 | TRBD2 | TRBV18 | TGTGCCAGCTCACCCGGGCTAGCGGGAGAGACCCAGTACTTC | CASSPGLAGETQYF
once | TRBJ2-1 | TRBD2 | TRBV5-1 | TGCGCCAGCAGCTTGCTCCCTGGGGGGGGAGGATACAATGAGCAGTTCTTC | CASSLLPGGGGYNEQFF
once | TRBJ1-5 | TRBD1 | TRBV2 | TGTGCCAGCAGGGGAACTGGGACAGGGACTAATCAGCCCCAGCATTTT | CASRGTGTGTNQPQHF
once | TRBJ1-2 | . | TRBV4-3 | TGCGCCAGCAGCCAAGAATCGGGTACGGACTATGGCTACACCTTC | CASSQESGTDYGYTF
. | TRBJ2-3 | TRBD1 | TRBV11-2 | TGTGCCAGCACCCGACAGGGTCCCAGCCCAGATACGCAGTATTTT | CASTRQGPSPDTQYF
. | TRBJ1-3 | . | TRBV5-1 | TGCGCCAGCAGCCACAAACCCTTAGGACTTTCCGGTAATCGGGGAGGAAACACCATATATTTT | CASSHKPLGLSGNRGGNTIYF
once | TRBJ1-5 | . | TRBV6-1 | TGTGCCAGCAGTGAGCACCGGGATCAGCCCCAGCATTTT | CASSEHRDQPQHF
. | TRBJ1-4 | . | TRBV2 | TGTGCCAGCGGCCCCTCAAACACGATCGAAAAACTGTTTTTT | CASGPSNTIEKLFF
. | TRBJ1-1 | . | TRBV9 | TGTGCCAGCAGCCCCGGGGGACTTGAAGCTTTCTTT | CASSPGGLEAFF
. | TRBJ1-6 | . | TRBV2 | TGTGCCAGCGGCGCGGATTCACCCCTCCACTTT | CASGADSPLHF
. | TRBJ1-5 | TRBD1 | TRBV2 | TGTGCCAGCAGTGATTCGACAGGGAATCAGCCCCAGCATTTT | CASSDSTGNQPQHF
. | TRBJ2-5 | TRBD1 | TRBV6-6 | TGTGCCAGCAACAAGGACAGGCAAGAGACCCAGTACTTC | CASNKDRQETQYF
. | TRBJ2-7 | TRBD1 | TRBV5-1 | TGCGCCAGCAGCTTGCAGGGGGCGGCTGGCGACGAGCAGTACTTC | CASSLQGAAGDEQYF
. | TRBJ1-1 | . | TRBV27 | TGTGCCAGCAGGGAGTGGGGGCAGGAGACTGAAGCTTTCTTT | CASREWGQETEAFF
. | TRBJ1-1 | TRBD1 | TRBV7-6 | TGTGCCAGCAGCTTAGCTGGGACAGTGGCCCACACTGAAGCTTTCTTT | CASSLAGTVAHTEAFF
. | TRBJ2-4 | TRBD2 | TRBV5-1 | TGCGCCAGCAATCCAAGTAGCGGGGCCAAAAACATTCAGTACTTC | CASNPSSGAKNIQYF
. | TRBJ2-1 | TRBD1 | TRBV19 | TGTGCCAGTAGTATTAGTGGGACAGGGGTCAATGAGCAGTTCTTC | CASSISGTGVNEQFF
. | TRBJ2-7 | TRBD2 | TRBV7-2 | TGTGCCAGCAGCTTCCCCGGGACTAGCTACGAGCAGTACTTC | CASSFPGTSYEQYF
. | TRBJ2-7 | TRBD2 | TRBV4-3 | TGCGCCAGCAGCCTTGCCTGGGAGGGGAGGGAGCAGTACTTC | CASSLAWEGREQYF